Here is one T cell receptor (beta chain) with its context. The antigen it binds to is not known. There are no base qualities to consult, and no much larger clone falls within one base. Systemically healthy Caucasian individuals from Russia, over 30 in total and aged roughly 6 to 100 years, were included as donors. Around 10 milliliters of peripheral blood were drawn from each donor into EDTA-treated Vacutainer tubes. PBMCs were isolated by Ficoll-Paque density-gradient centrifugation, with at least 6 million obtained per sample. Trizol reagent was used to extract total RNA from the PBMCs, yielding at least 6 micrograms per sample. The percentages of naive CD45RAhigh/CD27high T cells were determined by flow cytometry on a PBMC aliquot from every donor. Libraries were prepared through 5' RACE. Sequencing relied on an Illumina HiSeq 2500. A second roughly 6 to 12 cycle PCR used a sample-barcoded 5' primer and a J-beta primer mix. A template-switch 5' adaptor carrying 12 random nucleotides introduced a unique molecular identifier onto each TCR beta cDNA molecule. At least 3 million CDR3-containing paired-end reads were obtained from each sample. All of the RNA was converted into first-strand cDNA using the Mint cDNA synthesis kit, with a TRBC-specific oligonucleotide serving as the primer. Following uracil-DNA glycosylase treatment, all cDNA underwent a first 18-cycle PCR with the universal primers M1SS and BC2_uni_R. On the study's bioinformatics: Normalization of each sample was performed by random selection of 1 million high-quality reads, each carrying a distinct molecular identifier. Reads with shared molecular identifiers were discarded instead of being binned into consensus sequences. CDR3 identification, clonotype clustering and error correction used MiTCR with a Q25 quality threshold and the strictest error-elimination algorithm. A nonparametric unseen species model using Euler transformation provided a lower-bound estimate of total TCR beta diversity. Using fastp at Q25 and MiXCR, TCRdb reprocessed the public reads and kept productive beta chains. All rows with the same CDR3 protein become a single entry with the most common DNA and genes. The authors' filters were not applied to this entry. Recorded for this sample are some 900,000 distinct CDR3 sequences; roughly 43% of them occurred a single time. The ten largest clones capture 10% to 15% of the sample.

The CDR3 goes from the cysteine to the phenylalanine over 13 residues. The entry retains the CDR3 DNA only, 39 bases that are in frame from base 1. The record originates from a study of blood T cells in healthy people across ages (dated by TCRdb to between 2014 and 2016). Broadly, across the study: In model experiments, template switching captured roughly one uniquely barcoded TCR beta cDNA molecule for every two T cells. For two donors (one aged 18 to 30 and one aged 80 or older), the study analyzed two additional independent replicas of 1 million unique cDNA reads from the same blood draw. Age-related changes in TCR beta repertoire diversity were measured in the study by deep sequencing normalized with unique cDNA molecular identifiers. Donors were grouped into four age groups: young (average approximately 15 years), middle-aged (39), aged (approximately 67) and long-lived (roughly 80). To avoid experimental bias, donors of different ages were randomly spread across the sequencing lanes.

Study-wide findings and limitations: Compared with the aged group, more naive CD4+ T cells, fewer expanded clones and increased TCR diversity were shown by the long-lived group, suggesting age selection. As age increased, observed TCR beta diversity per million T cells dropped in a roughly linear way, and a significant reduction was already evident by age around 41. Because profiling used bulk unsorted PBMCs, naive and antigen-experienced compartments could not be compared conclusively. Estimates of total diversity based on one million sequenced T cells were considered lower bounds and underestimates. Observed TCR beta diversity correlated strongly with the percentage of naive T cells measured by flow cytometry. The CMV infection status of donors was not known, potentially confounding age-related changes in expanded clonotypes.

Sequencing was performed on blood. The sequence was obtained from a man younger than 45 in good health. The rearrangement joined TRBV21-1 to TRBJ2-5; the table gives TRBD1 as D, unverified against the DNA. The last part of the DNA fits TRBJ2-7 better; the J call may be wrong. TRBV21-1 is reported as a pseudogene. The CDR3 protein sequence reads: CARRVQGPHEQYF. The DNA sequence reads TGTGCCAGAAGAGTTCAGGGTCCCCACGAGCAGTACTTC.